Below, 13 T cell receptor beta chains from the same sample are listed, as sequenced in a study of T cell responses to AZD1222 COVID-19 vaccine. Profiled with immunoSEQ multiplex PCR; TCRdb holds only in-frame clones, not every one. The table has about 180,000 clones, around 88% seen once. Sequenced here: peripheral blood, sampled on day 0 of AZD1222 vaccination. These receptor sequences come from an adult in good health.

The chain recombines TRBV5-4 with TRBJ1-4; 8 nucleotides line up with TRBD1. CDR1 and CDR2 (germline): SGHNT, YYREEE (reference sequence). The V segment lost 0 bases and the J segment 6 bases; nucleotides outside the gene matches: 1. The CDR3 length is 14 residues. DNA of the CDR3: TGTGCCAGCAGCTTGGGGGGACAGGATGAAAAACTGTTTTTT. Amino acids: CASSLGGQDEKLFF.

The chain employs TRBV19 and TRBJ2-6, with 9 bases matching TRBD1. The germline V gene has CDR1 LNHDA and CDR2 SQIVND (reference sequence). V lost 7 bases to trimming and J lost 4 bases; unmatched junction nucleotides: 20. This CDR3 region has 20 residues. The CDR3 is CASIQGTGRTLSPGANVLTF. DNA of the CDR3: TGTGCCAGTATTCAGGGGACAGGGCGCACCCTCTCTCCAGGGGCCAACGTCCTGACTTTC.

This rearrangement joins TRBV7-9 to TRBJ1-3; D not certain. The V end lost 1 base, the J end lost 0 bases, and 16 bases lay between the germline ends. Germline-derived CDR1 and CDR2 are SEHNR and FQNEAQ (reference sequence). The CDR3 has 18 residues. The DNA for the CDR3 is TGTGCCAGCAGCTTAGACGGGCCCGCTCGAGACTCTGGAAACACCATATATTTT. Translation gives CASSLDGPARDSGNTIYF.

This sequence joins TRBV4-1 and TRBJ2-1; TRBD2 matches at 7 bases. The V gene's germline CDR1 is MGHRA and CDR2 YSYEKL. The junction had 3 bases not matched to a gene; V was cut back by 1 base and J by 6 bases. The CDR3 contains 14 residues. The DNA for the CDR3 is TGCGCCAGCAGCCAAGGGGGAGGGTTCAATGAGCAGTTCTTC. Translated, it gives CASSQGGGFNEQFF.

V usage is TRBV28 and J usage is TRBJ1-5, with D unclear. Germline CDR1 MDHEN, CDR2 SYDVKM. CDR3 length equals 15 residues. Between the trimmed V and J ends, which lost 3 bases and 0 bases, there was a span of 9 bases. The CDR3 DNA sequence: TGTGCCAGCAGTTTGAAACAGATTAGCAATCAGCCCCAGCATTTT. Its protein is CASSLKQISNQPQHF. The complete variable domain, with remaining parts taken from reference TRBV28 and TRBJ1-5, reads DVKVTQSSRYLVKRTGEKVFLECVQDMDHENMFWYRQDPGLGLRLIYFSYDVKMKEKGDIPEGYSVSREKKERFSLILESASTNQTSMYLCASSLKQISNQPQHFGDGTRLSIL.

This chain uses TRBV28 with TRBJ1-1, with D possibly being TRBD1 (5 bases). Trimming removed 7 bases at V and 4 bases at J, with 19 bases between. Germline lookup yields CDR1 MDHEN and CDR2 SYDVKM. The CDR3 is 15 amino acids. The CDR3 protein is CASILGGEGRTEAFF. CDR3 DNA sequence: TGTGCCAGCATCTTAGGAGGGGAAGGGCGCACTGAAGCTTTCTTT. The whole variable domain, remainder taken from reference TRBV28 and TRBJ1-1, is DVKVTQSSRYLVKRTGEKVFLECVQDMDHENMFWYRQDPGLGLRLIYFSYDVKMKEKGDIPEGYSVSREKKERFSLILESASTNQTSMYLCASILGGEGRTEAFFGQGTRLTVV.

This clone appeared once. This chain links TRBV18 with TRBJ1-1; D is ambiguous. Trimming stripped 2 bases from V and 0 bases from J, with 13 bases between. Germline V lookup: CDR1 KGHSH, CDR2 LQKENI. The CDR3 contains 16 residues. CDR3 sequence (DNA): TGTGCCAGCTCACCATCCGTATCCGTATTGAACACTGAAGCTTTCTTT. This translates into CASSPSVSVLNTEAFF.

This rearrangement joins TRBV20-1 to TRBJ2-1, with unresolved D. Between the trimmed V and J ends, which lost 6 bases and 9 bases, there was a span of 9 bases. CDR1 and CDR2 from the germline V gene are DFQATT and SNEGSKA (reference sequence). The CDR3 is 10 amino acids. The CDR3: CSALTREQFF. The CDR3 nucleotides are TGCAGTGCCTTGACCCGTGAGCAGTTCTTC.

V is TRBV5-8 and J is TRBJ2-1, with D perhaps TRBD2 (6 bases). This CDR3 is 15 amino acids long. Germline lookup yields CDR1 SGHTS and CDR2 YDEGEE. The ends were cut back, 0 bases at V and 7 bases at J, with 14 bases in the middle. CDR3 nucleotides: TGTGCCAGCAGCTTGGGACTAGTTTCTAGAAATGAGCAGTTCTTC. It is translated as CASSLGLVSRNEQFF. Based on the CDR3 plus reference TRBV5-8 and TRBJ2-1, the full variable domain is EAGVTQSPTHLIKTRGQQATLRCSPISGHTSVYWYQQALGLGLQFLLWYDEGEERNRGNFPPRFSGRQFPNYSSELNVNALELEDSALYLCASSLGLVSRNEQFFGPGTRLTVL.

The V gene is TRBV7-6, the J gene TRBJ2-7; 7 bases line up with TRBD2. Trimming took 5 bases from V and 2 from J; bases not matched to a gene: 9. Germline V gene lookup returns CDR1 SGHVS and CDR2 FNYEAQ. CDR3 size: 15 residues. CDR3 DNA sequence: TGTGCCAGCAGCCTAGAGGCGGGAGATACCTACGAGCAGTACTTC. Encoded protein: CASSLEAGDTYEQYF.

This sequence joins TRBV13 and TRBJ1-4, with 7 bases matching TRBD1. V lost 0 bases and J lost 4; bases outside the gene matches: 11. CDR1 is PRHDT and CDR2 is FYEKMQ in the germline V gene (reference sequence). The length of the CDR3 is 18 residues. The CDR3 DNA follows: TGTGCCAGCAGCTTAGGCTCTCTGGGAGGGGGCTATAATGAAAAACTGTTTTTT. Amino acids: CASSLGSLGGGYNEKLFF.

This chain links TRBV14 with TRBJ2-7; possible D gene TRBD2, 7 bases. V lost 4 bases and J lost 6, with 16 bases in between. Germline CDR1 SGHDN, CDR2 FVKESK. The CDR3 consists of 14 residues. DNA of the CDR3: TGTGCCAGCAGCCGACTTGGGGGGGCGAGCGAGCAGTACTTC. This codes for CASSRLGGASEQYF.

The chain joins TRBV6-5 to TRBJ2-7; 10 bases line up with TRBD1. V lost 2 bases and J lost 4; bases outside the gene matches: 5. Looked up from germline, CDR1 is MNHEY and CDR2 is SVGAGI. The length of the CDR3 is 15 residues. CDR3 amino acids: CASSYARTGGYEQYF. CDR3 DNA: TGTGCCAGCAGTTACGCCAGGACAGGGGGGTACGAGCAGTACTTC.